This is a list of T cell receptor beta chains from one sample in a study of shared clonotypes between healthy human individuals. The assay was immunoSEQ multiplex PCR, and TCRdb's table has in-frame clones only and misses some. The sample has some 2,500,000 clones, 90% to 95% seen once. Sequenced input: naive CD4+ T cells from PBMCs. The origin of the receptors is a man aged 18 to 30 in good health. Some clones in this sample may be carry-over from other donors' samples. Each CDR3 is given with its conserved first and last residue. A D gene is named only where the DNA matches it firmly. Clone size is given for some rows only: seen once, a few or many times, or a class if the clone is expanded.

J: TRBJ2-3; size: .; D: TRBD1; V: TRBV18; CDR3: CASSPGQGGPDTQYF; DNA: TGTGCCAGCTCACCCGGACAGGGAGGTCCAGATACGCAGTATTTT
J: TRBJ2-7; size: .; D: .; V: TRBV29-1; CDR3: CSVIPTRPGEQYF; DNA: TGCAGCGTTATACCCACTCGCCCCGGCGAGCAGTACTTC
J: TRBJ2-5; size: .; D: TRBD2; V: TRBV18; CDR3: CASSPFSGTSAQETQYF; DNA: TGTGCCAGCTCTCCGTTCTCCGGGACTAGCGCTCAAGAGACCCAGTACTTC
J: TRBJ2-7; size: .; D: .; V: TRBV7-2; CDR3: CASSNRGQKYEQYF; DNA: TGTGCCAGCAGCAACCGGGGGCAGAAGTACGAGCAGTACTTC
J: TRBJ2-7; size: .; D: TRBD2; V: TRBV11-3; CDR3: CASSLSGSPEQYF; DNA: TGTGCCAGCAGCTTGAGCGGGAGTCCTGAGCAGTACTTC
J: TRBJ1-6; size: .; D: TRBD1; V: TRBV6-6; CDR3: CASSREGQPNSPLHF; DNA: TGTGCCAGCAGTCGTGAGGGACAGCCAAATTCACCCCTCCACTTT
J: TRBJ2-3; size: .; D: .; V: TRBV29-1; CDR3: CSVDTGTDTQYF; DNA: TGCAGCGTTGATACGGGCACAGATACGCAGTATTTT
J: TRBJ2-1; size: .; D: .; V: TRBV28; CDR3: CASSLVHEQFF; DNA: TGTGCCAGCAGTTTGGTCCATGAGCAGTTCTTC
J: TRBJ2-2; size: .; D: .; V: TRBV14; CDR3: CASSQETGSNTGELFF; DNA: TGTGCCAGCAGCCAAGAGACGGGGTCGAACACCGGGGAGCTGTTTTTT
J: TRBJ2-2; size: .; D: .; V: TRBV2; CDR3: CASRMYGAADTGELFF; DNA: TGTGCCAGCAGGATGTATGGGGCGGCGGACACCGGGGAGCTGTTTTTT
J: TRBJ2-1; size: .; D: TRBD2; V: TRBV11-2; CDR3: CASSLGLAGYNEQFF; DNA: TGTGCCAGCAGCTTAGGACTAGCGGGGTACAATGAGCAGTTCTTC
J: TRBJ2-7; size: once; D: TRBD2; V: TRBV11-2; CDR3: CASSLGLAGPYEQYF; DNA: TGTGCCAGCAGCCTCGGACTAGCCGGCCCCTACGAGCAGTACTTC
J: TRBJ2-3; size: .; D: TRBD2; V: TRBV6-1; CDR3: CASSEGRLAGDTDTQYF; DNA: TGTGCCAGCAGTGAAGGCCGACTAGCGGGGGACACAGATACGCAGTATTTT
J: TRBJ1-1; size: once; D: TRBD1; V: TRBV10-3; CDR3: CAISERGTGRRVTEAFF; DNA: TGTGCCATCAGTGAGCGGGGGACAGGGCGTAGGGTCACTGAAGCTTTCTTT
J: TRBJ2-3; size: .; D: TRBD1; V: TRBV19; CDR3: CASSVRQGAADTQYF; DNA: TGTGCCAGTAGTGTACGACAGGGGGCGGCAGATACGCAGTATTTT
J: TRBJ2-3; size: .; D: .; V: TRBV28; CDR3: CASSIPGRAGASSTDTQYF; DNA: TGTGCCAGCAGCATACCTGGCCGAGCAGGGGCATCAAGCACAGATACGCAGTATTTT
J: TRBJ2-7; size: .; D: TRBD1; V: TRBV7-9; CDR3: CASSPRQGWDGEQYF; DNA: TGTGCCAGCAGCCCCCGACAGGGATGGGATGGCGAGCAGTACTTC
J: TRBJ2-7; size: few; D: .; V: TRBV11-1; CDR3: CASSVLGGRMTYEQYF; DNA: TGTGCCAGCAGCGTACTCGGTGGCAGGATGACCTACGAGCAGTACTTC
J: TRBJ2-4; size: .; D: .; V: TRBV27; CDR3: CASSLSWLVAQNIQYF; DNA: TGTGCCAGCAGTTTATCGTGGCTAGTCGCCCAAAACATTCAGTACTTC
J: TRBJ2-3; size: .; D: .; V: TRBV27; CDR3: CASSWPGVADTQYF; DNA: TGTGCCAGCAGTTGGCCGGGAGTCGCAGATACGCAGTATTTT
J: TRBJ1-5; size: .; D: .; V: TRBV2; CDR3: CASGGLVGSNQPQHF; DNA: TGTGCCAGTGGAGGACTAGTAGGAAGCAATCAGCCCCAGCATTTT
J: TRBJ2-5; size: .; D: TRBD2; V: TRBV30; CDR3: CAGQSGRAGFKQYF; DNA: TGTGCCGGACAGAGCGGGAGGGCCGGTTTCAAGCAGTACTTC
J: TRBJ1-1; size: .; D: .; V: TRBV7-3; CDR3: CASSRGRENTEAFF; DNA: TGTGCCAGCAGCCGTGGCAGGGAGAACACTGAAGCTTTCTTT
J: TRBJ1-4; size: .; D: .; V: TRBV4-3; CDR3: CASSQIRAPGEKLFF; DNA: TGCGCCAGCAGCCAAATACGGGCCCCGGGGGAAAAACTGTTTTTT
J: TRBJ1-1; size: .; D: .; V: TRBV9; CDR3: CASSLRPGSWTEAFF; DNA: TGTGCCAGCAGCCTTCGGCCCGGATCGTGGACTGAAGCTTTCTTT
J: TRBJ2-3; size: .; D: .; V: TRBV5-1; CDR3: CASSLEGSGPDTQYF; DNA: TGCGCCAGCAGCTTGGAGGGGTCGGGCCCAGATACGCAGTATTTT
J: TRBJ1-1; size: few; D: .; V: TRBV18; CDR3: CASSLTPLGTEAFF; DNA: TGTGCCAGCTCACTGACACCCCTTGGCACTGAAGCTTTCTTT
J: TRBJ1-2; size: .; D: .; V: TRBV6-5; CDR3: CASSYSGETDGYTF; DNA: TGTGCCAGCAGTTACTCGGGGGAGACAGATGGCTACACCTTC
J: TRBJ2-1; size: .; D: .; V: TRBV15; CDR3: CATSGGTRGTIAQFF; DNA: TGTGCCACCAGCGGAGGGACGAGGGGGACGATTGCGCAGTTCTTC
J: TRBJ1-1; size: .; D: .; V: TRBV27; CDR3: CASRSVENTEAFF; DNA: TGTGCCAGCAGATCAGTTGAGAACACTGAAGCTTTCTTT
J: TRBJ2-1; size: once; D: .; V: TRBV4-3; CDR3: CASSQDPLVRAWSSYNEQFF; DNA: TGCGCCAGCAGCCAAGATCCCCTTGTACGAGCTTGGAGCTCCTACAATGAGCAGTTCTTC
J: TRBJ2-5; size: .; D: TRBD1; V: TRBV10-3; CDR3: CAIAPTGQETQYF; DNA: TGTGCCATCGCACCGACAGGGCAAGAGACCCAGTACTTC
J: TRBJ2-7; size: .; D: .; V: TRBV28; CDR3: CASTESRYTYEQYF; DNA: TGTGCCAGCACCGAAAGTCGGTACACCTACGAGCAGTACTTC
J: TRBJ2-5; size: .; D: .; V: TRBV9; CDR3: CASSVGGVQETQYF; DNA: TGTGCCAGCAGCGTAGGAGGCGTTCAAGAGACCCAGTACTTC
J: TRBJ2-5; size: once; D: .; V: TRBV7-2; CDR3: CASSLGRVKYF; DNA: TGTGCCAGCAGCCTAGGACGGGTTAAGTACTTC
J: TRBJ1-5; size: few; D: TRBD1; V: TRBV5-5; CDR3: CASSLLGQGYNQPQHF; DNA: TGTGCCAGCAGCTTGCTGGGACAGGGCTACAATCAGCCCCAGCATTTT
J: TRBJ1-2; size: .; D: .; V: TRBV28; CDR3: CASSLSRVPTNYGYTF; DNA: TGTGCCAGCAGTTTAAGCAGGGTGCCTACTAACTATGGCTACACCTTC
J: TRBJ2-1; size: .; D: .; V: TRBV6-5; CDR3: CASSYWRAEKSNEQFF; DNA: TGTGCCAGCAGTTACTGGCGAGCGGAAAAATCCAATGAGCAGTTCTTC
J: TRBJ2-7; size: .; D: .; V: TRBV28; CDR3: CASSLPPSYEQYF; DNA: TGTGCCAGCAGTTTACCCCCTTCCTACGAGCAGTACTTC
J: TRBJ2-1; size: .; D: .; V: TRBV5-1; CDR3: CASSLAPIASNEQFF; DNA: TGCGCCAGCAGCTTGGCTCCCATAGCAAGCAATGAGCAGTTCTTC
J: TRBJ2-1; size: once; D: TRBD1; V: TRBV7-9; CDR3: CASSPKAGTGGGNEQFF; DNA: TGTGCCAGCAGCCCCAAAGCCGGGACAGGGGGAGGAAATGAGCAGTTCTTC
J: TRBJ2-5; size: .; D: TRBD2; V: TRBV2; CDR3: CASSERLAGEETQYF; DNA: TGTGCCAGCAGTGAAAGGCTAGCGGGAGAGGAGACCCAGTACTTC
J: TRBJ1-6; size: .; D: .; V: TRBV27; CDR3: CASRSEISRSPLHF; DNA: TGTGCCAGCAGATCCGAGATCTCCCGGTCACCCCTCCACTTT
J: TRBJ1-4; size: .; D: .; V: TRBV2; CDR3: CASQQFREVEKLFF; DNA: TGTGCCAGCCAGCAGTTTCGGGAAGTGGAAAAACTGTTTTTT
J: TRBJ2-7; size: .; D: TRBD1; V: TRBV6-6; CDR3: CASSLTGVYEQYF; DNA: TGTGCCAGCAGTTTGACAGGGGTCTACGAGCAGTACTTC
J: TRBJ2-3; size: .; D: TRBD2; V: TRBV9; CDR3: CASSVSSGPTWTDTQYF; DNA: TGTGCCAGCAGCGTCTCTAGCGGGCCGACCTGGACAGATACGCAGTATTTT
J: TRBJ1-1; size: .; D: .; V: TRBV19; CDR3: CASRARGFMNTEAFF; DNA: TGTGCCAGCAGGGCAAGGGGTTTTATGAACACTGAAGCTTTCTTT
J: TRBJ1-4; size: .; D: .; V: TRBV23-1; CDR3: CASSLGRGNEKLFF; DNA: TGCGCCAGCAGTCTGGGCAGGGGTAATGAAAAACTGTTTTTT
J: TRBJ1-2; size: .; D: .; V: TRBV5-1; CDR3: CASSLALGATYGYTF; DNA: TGCGCCAGCAGCTTGGCCCTAGGGGCGACTTATGGCTACACCTTC
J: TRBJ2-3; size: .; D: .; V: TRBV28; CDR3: CASSWWDTQYF; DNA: TGTGCCAGCAGTTGGTGGGATACGCAGTATTTT
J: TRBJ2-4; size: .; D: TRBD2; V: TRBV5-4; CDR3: CASRSAGGPQNIQYF; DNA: TGTGCCAGCAGGTCAGCGGGAGGGCCACAGAACATTCAGTACTTC
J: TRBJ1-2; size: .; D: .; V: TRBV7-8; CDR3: CASSPQWGEPNYGYTF; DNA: TGTGCCAGCAGCCCTCAATGGGGGGAACCGAACTATGGCTACACCTTC
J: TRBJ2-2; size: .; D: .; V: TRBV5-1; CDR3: CASSWRDSNTGELFF; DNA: TGCGCCAGCAGCTGGCGGGACTCGAACACCGGGGAGCTGTTTTTT
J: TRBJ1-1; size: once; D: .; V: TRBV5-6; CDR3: CASSLWELGEAFF; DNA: TGTGCCAGCAGCTTGTGGGAGTTGGGTGAAGCTTTCTTT
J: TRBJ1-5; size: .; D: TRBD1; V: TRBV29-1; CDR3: CSASTGDQPQHF; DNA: TGCAGCGCATCGACAGGGGATCAGCCCCAGCATTTT
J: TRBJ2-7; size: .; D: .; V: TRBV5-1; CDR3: CASSLGSSSYEQYF; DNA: TGCGCCAGCAGCTTAGGCAGTTCCTCCTACGAGCAGTACTTC
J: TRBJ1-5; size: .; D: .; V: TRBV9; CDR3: CASSSEGRPGQPQHF; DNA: TGTGCCAGCAGCTCCGAGGGCAGGCCAGGTCAGCCCCAGCATTTT
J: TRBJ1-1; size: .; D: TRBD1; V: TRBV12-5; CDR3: CASGIGQGTEAFF; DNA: TGTGCTAGTGGTATCGGACAGGGGACTGAAGCTTTCTTT
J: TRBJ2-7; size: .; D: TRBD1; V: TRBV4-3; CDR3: CASSPTGALSTYEQYF; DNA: TGCGCCAGCAGCCCCACAGGGGCCCTATCCACCTACGAGCAGTACTTC